This T cell receptor (beta chain) stems from a study of control samples from healthy donors and cancer patients. Profiled with immunoSEQ multiplex PCR; TCRdb holds only in-frame clones, not every one. The sample shows about 120,000 clones, over 90% of them seen only once. Deletions cut 5 bases from V and 8 bases from J, with 15 bases between. The length of the CDR3 is 13 residues. The rearrangement joins TRBV12-3 or TRBV12-4 to TRBJ1-2, with D unresolved. Material for sequencing was blood. The TCR comes from a man aged 30-40 years in good health. For the CDR3, the DNA is TGTGCCAGCAGTGTCGGAGGGCTTGGCGGCTACACCTTC. The encoded protein is CASSVGGLGGYTF.